A selection of T cell receptor beta chains follows, all from one sample in a study of glioma-infiltrating T cells. MiXCR, applied by TCRdb to the multiplex PCR reads, yields one record per CDR3 protein. The sample lists more than 300,000 distinct CDR3 sequences; roughly two fifths were seen once. Sequencing was done on a sample of glioma tissue, nonneoplastic brain tissue, or PBMCs (not recorded which). All receptors come from a human donor with low-grade glioma or glioblastoma, undergoing nonglioma brain surgery, or in good health (not recorded which). Both conserved end residues are part of each CDR3. D genes are given only for firm matches. Size values are once, few and many counts, or a class for expanded clones, and some rows have none.

>TRBV20-1|NA|TRBJ2-7|14|NA
TGCAGTGCTCCGAGGGGGGGACAGACCTACGAGAAGTACTTC
CSAPRGGQTYEKYF
>TRBV29-1|TRBD1|TRBJ1-2|10|few
TGCAGCGTGCACCGGGACAGGGGACTCTTC
CSVHRDRGLF
>TRBV10-3|NA|TRBJ2-2|15|once
TGTGCCACCAGTCGTATCGGGCCGAACACCGGGGAGCTGTTTTTT
CATSRIGPNTGELFF
>TRBV28|TRBD1|TRBJ2-7|15|many
TGTGCCAGCAGTTTACATCAGGGGGCGGGAAACGAGCAGTACTTC
CASSLHQGAGNEQYF
>TRBV7-2|NA|TRBJ2-7|13|many
TGTGCCAGCAGCTTAGCTATTGCTTACGAGCAGTACTTC
CASSLAIAYEQYF
>TRBV12-3/TRBV12-4|TRBD1|TRBJ1-1|14|few
TGTGCCAGCATTTCGGGGACAGGGAACACTGAAGCTTTCTTT
CASISGTGNTEAFF
>TRBV28|TRBD1|TRBJ2-2|15|many
TGTGCCAGCAGCCAGGGACAGGGGGACACCGGGGAGCTGTTTTTT
CASSQGQGDTGELFF
>TRBV20-1|TRBD1|TRBJ1-1|12|NA
TGCAGTGCTGGGACAGGGAGTACTGAAGCTTTCTTT
CSAGTGSTEAFF
>TRBV20-1|TRBD1|TRBJ2-5|15|many
TGCAGTGCAGGCGGGGTCAGGGGGCGACAAGAGACCCAGTACTTC
CSAGGVRGRQETQYF
>TRBV18|NA|TRBJ1-1|15|NA
TGTGCCAGCTCACCTAGGGCCACACAATCTCATGAAGCTTTCTTT
CASSPRATQSHEAFF
>TRBV20-1|TRBD1|TRBJ1-5|13|many
TGCAGTGCTAGGACAGGGGGCTTTCAGCCCCAGCATTTT
CSARTGGFQPQHF
>TRBV27|TRBD2|TRBJ2-7|14|NA
TGTGCCAGCAGTCCTACACTAGCGGAATACGAGCAGTACTTC
CASSPTLAEYEQYF
>TRBV29-1|TRBD1|TRBJ2-2|16|NA
TGCAGCGTTGAGGGGGAGACAGGGATAAACACCGGGGAGCTGTTTTTT
CSVEGETGINTGELFF
>TRBV6-4|TRBD2|TRBJ2-3|14|many
TGTGCCAGCAGCGCGGGAGGGCCCCCAGATACGCAGTATTTT
CASSAGGPPDTQYF
>TRBV2|NA|TRBJ1-1|14|few
TGTGCCAGCAGTGAGAGGCGAGGGGGGGGTGAAGCTTTCTTT
CASSERRGGGEAFF
>TRBV28|NA|TRBJ2-1|13|many
TGTGCCAGCAGACACGACCCCTACAATGAGCAGTTCTTC
CASRHDPYNEQFF
>TRBV19|TRBD2|TRBJ2-1|14|NA
TGTGCCAGTAGTCCAGCCGGGACTAAAGATAGGCAGTTCTTC
CASSPAGTKDRQFF
>TRBV3-1|TRBD1|TRBJ1-1|14|NA
TGTGCCAGCAGGCTGGGACAGCAGAACACTGAAGCTTTGTTT
CASRLGQQNTEALF
>TRBV7-9|NA|TRBJ1-1|16|few
TGTGCCAGCAGCTTCGCCGGTTGGAGGGAGAACACTGAAGCTTTCTTT
CASSFAGWRENTEAFF
>TRBV7-2|TRBD2|TRBJ2-3|16|few
TGTGCCAGCAGCATCTATAGCGGGAAATATACAGATACGCAGTATTTT
CASSIYSGKYTDTQYF
>TRBV6-2/TRBV6-3|NA|TRBJ2-7|18|few
TGTGCCAGCAGTTACGGAGCAGCAGGACATGGTCTAACCTACGAGCAGTACTTC
CASSYGAAGHGLTYEQYF
>TRBV20-1|TRBD2|TRBJ2-1|16|few
TGCAGTGCTAGGGCCCTGGTTGCTAGCGGTTACAATGAGCAGTTCTTC
CSARALVASGYNEQFF
>TRBV3-1|NA|TRBJ1-1|16|once
TGTGCCAGCAGCCAAGATTTGATCAGCATGAACACTGAAGCTTTCTTT
CASSQDLISMNTEAFF
>TRBV3-1|TRBD1|TRBJ1-5|14|NA
TGTGCCAGCAGCCAGGGCAGGGGGAATCAGCCCCAGCATTTT
CASSQGRGNQPQHF
>TRBV19|NA|TRBJ2-2|14|NA
TGTGCCAGTAGGACTGTCGCGAACACCGGGGAGCTGTTTTTT
CASRTVANTGELFF
>TRBV2|NA|TRBJ1-1|14|few
TGTGCCAGCAGTGAAGCGCTGAGTGACACTGAAGCTTTCTTT
CASSEALSDTEAFF
>TRBV27|NA|TRBJ2-3|13|few
TGTGCCATCAGTGAGACCGAACGGGATACGCAGTATTTT
CAISETERDTQYF
>TRBV28|NA|TRBJ2-7|13|few
TGTGCCAGCACCGAACAGGGAATCGACGAGCAGTACTTC
CASTEQGIDEQYF
>TRBV7-2|NA|TRBJ1-1|15|once
TGTGCCAGCAGCAATTACGGATCGGCTTTCACTGAAGCTTTCTTT
CASSNYGSAFTEAFF
>TRBV27|TRBD1|TRBJ1-1|13|once
TGTGCCACCAGGGGGATATCGAACACTGAAGCTTTCTTT
CATRGISNTEAFF
>TRBV29-1|NA|TRBJ1-5|13|many
TGCAGCGCCGGATGGCAAAGCAATCAGCCCCAGCATTTT
CSAGWQSNQPQHF
>TRBV28|NA|TRBJ2-2|11|many
TGTGCCAGCAGTTTAAACGGGGAGCTGTTTTTT
CASSLNGELFF
>TRBV2|NA|TRBJ1-5|16|NA
TGTGCCAGCAGTGGCCCGTTGGCCAGTTCCTATCAGCCCCAGCATTTT
CASSGPLASSYQPQHF
>TRBV6-1|NA|TRBJ1-4|12|few
TGTGCCAGCAGTGGATTGGATGAAAAACTGTTTTTT
CASSGLDEKLFF
>TRBV20-1|TRBD1|TRBJ2-1|16|NA
TGCAGTGCTAGGGGCCCCGGGACAGGGAACCCCAATGAGCAGTTCTTC
CSARGPGTGNPNEQFF
>TRBV18|TRBD1|TRBJ1-1|16|NA
TGTGCCAGCTCACCACCGACAGGGAGGGTGAACACTGAAGCTTTCTTT
CASSPPTGRVNTEAFF
>TRBV27|TRBD2|TRBJ2-1|15|many
TGTGCCAGCAGTTTAGGGACTAGCGGGGGGAATGAGCAGTTCTTC
CASSLGTSGGNEQFF
>TRBV28|NA|TRBJ1-6|17|NA
TGTGCCAGCACCTATCAGCCAGGGGCCTCCTCTAATTCACCCCTCCACTTT
CASTYQPGASSNSPLHF
>TRBV15|NA|TRBJ2-5|12|many
TGTGCCACCAGCAGAGAATCTGGGCGTGCATACTTC
CATSRESGRAYF
>TRBV29-1|NA|TRBJ2-7|12|few
TGCAGCGTTGAAGAGACACCGTACGAGCAGTACTTC
CSVEETPYEQYF
>TRBV15|TRBD2|TRBJ2-7|15|few
TGTGCCACCCAAGGTGTAGCGGGAGGTTCTTACGAGCAGTACTTC
CATQGVAGGSYEQYF
>TRBV10-3|TRBD1|TRBJ2-7|15|NA
TGTGCCATCAGCCAAACCGGGACAGGGGGCTACGAGCAGTACTTC
CAISQTGTGGYEQYF
>TRBV20-1|NA|TRBJ1-1|14|NA
TGCAGTGCTAGAGATCCCAGCACCTACACTGAAGCTTTCTTT
CSARDPSTYTEAFF